This TCR beta chain was sequenced in a study of blood T cell repertoires in COVID-19. Trimming shortened V by 6 bases and J by 7 bases, and 33 bases separated the two germline ends. CDR1 KGHSH and CDR2 LQKENI come from the germline V gene. The CDR3 length is 19 residues. Original handling: Researchers report that nucleated cell counts were estimated from reference gene primer amplification. TCRdb's copy holds only in-frame clones and misses some; the assay was immunoSEQ multiplex PCR. V and J calls and clone size come straight from that table; D and trimming were deduced from the DNA. The sample has around 300,000 clones, roughly 88% seen once.

The V gene is TRBV18, the J gene TRBJ1-2; D is unclear. The sequence derives from a woman younger than 45 with active or convalescent COVID-19. The sample was peripheral blood. CDR3 nucleotide sequence: TGTGCCAGCTCCCAAACAGCACCCGCTTCGTCAAGGTATGCCTTTGGCTACACCTTC. The encoded protein is CASSQTAPASSRYAFGYTF. The entire variable domain, with the rest obtained from reference TRBV18 and TRBJ1-2, is as follows: NAGVMQNPRHLVRRRGQEARLRCSPMKGHSHVYWYRQLPEEGLKFMVYLQKENIIDESGMPKERFSAEFPKEGPSILRIQQVVRGDSAAYFCASSQTAPASSRYAFGYTFGSGTRLTVV.